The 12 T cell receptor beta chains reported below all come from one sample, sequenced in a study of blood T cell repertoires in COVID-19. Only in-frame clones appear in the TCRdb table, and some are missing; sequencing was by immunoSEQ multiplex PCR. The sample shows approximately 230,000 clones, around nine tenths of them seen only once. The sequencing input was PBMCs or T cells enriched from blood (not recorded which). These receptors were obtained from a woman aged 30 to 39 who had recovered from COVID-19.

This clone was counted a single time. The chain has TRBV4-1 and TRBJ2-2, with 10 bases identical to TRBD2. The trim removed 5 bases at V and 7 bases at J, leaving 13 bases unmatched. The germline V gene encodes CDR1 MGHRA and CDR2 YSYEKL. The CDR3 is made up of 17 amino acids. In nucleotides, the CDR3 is TGCGCCAGCAGCGCCCGAGCGGGAGGGCCTAGGGACGGGGAGCTGTTTTTT. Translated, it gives CASSARAGGPRDGELFF.

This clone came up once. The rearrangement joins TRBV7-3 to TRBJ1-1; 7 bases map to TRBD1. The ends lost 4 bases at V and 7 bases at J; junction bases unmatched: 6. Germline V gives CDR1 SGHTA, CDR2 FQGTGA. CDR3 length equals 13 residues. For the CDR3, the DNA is TGTGCCAGCAGCTCACAGGGGCGAGATGAAGCTTTCTTT. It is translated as CASSSQGRDEAFF.

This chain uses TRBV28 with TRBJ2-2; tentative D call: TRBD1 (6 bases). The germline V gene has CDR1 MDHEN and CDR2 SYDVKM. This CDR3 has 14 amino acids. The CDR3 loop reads CACKFRGRSGELFF. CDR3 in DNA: TGTGCTTGCAAGTTCAGGGGTCGATCCGGGGAGCTGTTTTTT. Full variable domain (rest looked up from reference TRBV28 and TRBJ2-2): DVKVTQSSRYLVKRTGEKVFLECVQDMDHENMFWYRQDPGLGLRLIYFSYDVKMKEKGDIPEGYSVSREKKERFSLILESASTNQTSMYLCACKFRGRSGELFFGEGSRLTVL.

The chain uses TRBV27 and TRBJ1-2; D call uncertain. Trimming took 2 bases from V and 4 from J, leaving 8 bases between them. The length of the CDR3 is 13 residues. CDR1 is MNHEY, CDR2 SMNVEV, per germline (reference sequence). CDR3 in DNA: TGTGCCAGCAGTTTAAGCCCTCCCTATGGCTACACCTTC. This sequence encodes CASSLSPPYGYTF.

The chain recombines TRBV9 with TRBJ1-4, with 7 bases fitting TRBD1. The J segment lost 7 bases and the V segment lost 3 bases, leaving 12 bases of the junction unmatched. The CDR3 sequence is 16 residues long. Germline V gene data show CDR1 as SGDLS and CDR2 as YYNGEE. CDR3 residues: CASSERGLGLGEKLFF. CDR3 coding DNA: TGTGCCAGCAGCGAGAGGGGGCTGGGTCTAGGTGAAAAACTGTTTTTT.

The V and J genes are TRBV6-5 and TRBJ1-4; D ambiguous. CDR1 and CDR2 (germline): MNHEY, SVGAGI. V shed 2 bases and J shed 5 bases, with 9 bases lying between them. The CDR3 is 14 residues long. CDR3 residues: CASSYEGTNEKLFF. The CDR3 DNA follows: TGTGCCAGCAGTTACGAGGGTACGAATGAAAAACTGTTTTTT.

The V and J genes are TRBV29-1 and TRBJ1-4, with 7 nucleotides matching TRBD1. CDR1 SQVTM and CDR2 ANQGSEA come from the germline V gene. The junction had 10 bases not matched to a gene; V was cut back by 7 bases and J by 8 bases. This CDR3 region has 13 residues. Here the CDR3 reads CSARQGREEKLFF. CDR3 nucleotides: TGCAGCGCTCGACAGGGACGAGAGGAAAAACTGTTTTTT.

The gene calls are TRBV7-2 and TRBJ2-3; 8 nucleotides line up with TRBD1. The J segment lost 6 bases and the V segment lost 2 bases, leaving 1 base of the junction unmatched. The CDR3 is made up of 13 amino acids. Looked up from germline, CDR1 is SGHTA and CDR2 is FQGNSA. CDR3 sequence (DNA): TGTGCCAGCAGCTTACCAGGGGGCGATACGCAGTATTTT. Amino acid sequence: CASSLPGGDTQYF.

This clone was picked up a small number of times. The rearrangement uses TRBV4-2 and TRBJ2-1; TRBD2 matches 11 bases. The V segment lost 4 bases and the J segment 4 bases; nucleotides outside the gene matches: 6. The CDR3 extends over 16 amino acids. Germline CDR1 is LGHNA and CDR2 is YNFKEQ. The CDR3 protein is CASSPRRTSGYNEQFF. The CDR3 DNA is TGTGCCAGCAGCCCGCGACGGACTAGCGGGTACAATGAGCAGTTCTTC.

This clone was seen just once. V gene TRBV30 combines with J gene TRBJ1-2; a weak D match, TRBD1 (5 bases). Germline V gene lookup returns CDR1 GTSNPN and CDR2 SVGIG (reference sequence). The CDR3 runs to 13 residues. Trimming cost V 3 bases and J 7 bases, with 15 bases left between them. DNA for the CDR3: TGTGCCTGGAGCCTCGGACATCCCACTGGCTACACCTTC. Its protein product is CAWSLGHPTGYTF.

The CDR3: CASTPGGGVAEAFF. In DNA form, the CDR3 reads TGTGCCAGCACCCCCGGGGGGGGCGTCGCTGAAGCTTTCTTT. This chain joins TRBV7-3 and TRBJ1-1; D is perhaps TRBD1 (6 bases). This CDR3 is 14 amino acids long. V lost 7 bases, J lost 6 bases, and 18 bases lay in between. Per germline, CDR1 SGHTA and CDR2 FQGTGA.

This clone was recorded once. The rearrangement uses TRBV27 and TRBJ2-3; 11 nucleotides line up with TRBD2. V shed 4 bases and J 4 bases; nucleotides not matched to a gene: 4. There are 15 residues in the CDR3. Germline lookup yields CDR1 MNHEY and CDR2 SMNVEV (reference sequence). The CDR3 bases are TGTGCCAGCAGTTCCTTAGCGGGAGGGCCAGATACGCAGTATTTT. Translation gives CASSSLAGGPDTQYF.